This TCR beta chain came from a study of T cells in Graves' hyperthyroidism and ophthalmopathy (dated by TCRdb to 2018 to 2020). Study-level background: Peripheral blood was collected at initial diagnosis, before any treatment. TCR V-J signatures able to tell the groups apart were searched for in a discovery cohort of more than 90 patients, of whom more than 40 had Graves' ophthalmopathy and some 60 had stable Graves' hyperthyroidism. An independent validation cohort of under 20 hyperthyroidism patients and 15 or so patients who later progressed to ophthalmopathy tested prospective prediction of ophthalmopathy. For training and testing, the 80 to 100 patients in the discovery cohort were randomly divided in a 7:3 ratio. In more than five Graves' hyperthyroidism patients, the study also compared T-cell repertoires from thyroid tissue with T-cell repertoires from blood. Following sampling, methimazole starting at 30 mg daily was given to hyperthyroidism patients, and high-dose intravenous methylprednisolone was given to ophthalmopathy patients. The paper describes TCR Vbeta CDR3 sequencing of roughly 130 peripheral blood samples, made up of roughly 45 ophthalmopathy patients, approximately 76 hyperthyroidism patients and 17 progressor patients. What the work shows at the level of the full study, not this receptor alone: During validation, the model predicted progression to ophthalmopathy a median of around six months ahead of onset, with almost 71% sensitivity and more than 72% specificity. Most expanded thyroid clonotypes (frequency above 0.001) were also found in blood, which suggests that blood repertoires may mirror thyroid immune responses. A 13 V-J signature model separated ophthalmopathy from stable hyperthyroidism, with about 88% sensitivity and 81.08% specificity in cross-validation and 80%/75% in testing. Sample size was not statistically predetermined, and investigators were not blinded to group allocation.

A patient counted as having stable Graves' hyperthyroidism if no progression to ophthalmopathy occurred over 18 months of follow-up. Hyperthyroidism patients were newly diagnosed, with disease duration under 2 months, and aged 18 to 65 years. Any patient with an uncontrolled infection, another autoimmune disease, pregnancy or lactation was excluded. Diagnoses were based on clinical symptoms, serum thyroxine and TRAb, thyroid ultrasound and orbital computed tomography. PBMCs were separated from approximately 9.9 ml of fresh peripheral blood using Ficoll-Paque density gradient centrifugation. Trizol reagent was used to extract total RNA, and RNA quality was then checked on an Agilent 2100 Bioanalyzer. According to the germline V gene, CDR1 reads SGHTA and CDR2 reads FQGNSA. Counted from cysteine to phenylalanine, this CDR3 has 14 amino acids. Just the 42-base CDR3 DNA is kept, in frame starting at base 1. The V and J ends are trimmed by 0 bases and 5 bases, leaving 8 bases between them.

The TCR beta CDR3 regions were amplified from RNA transcripts. The TCR CDR3 was subjected to a first round of RT-PCR using the HTBI primer set and the Qiagen OneStep RT-PCR kit. The libraries were constructed in a second round of multiplex PCR and then size-selected and purified. Libraries were sequenced paired-end with 100 bp reads on an Illumina HiSeq2000. The published analysis was carried out like this. SOAPnuke was used to process the raw data, throwing out any read that contained adapters or uncalled bases, had a mean Phred below 15, or lacked an exact constant-primer or identifier match. High-quality paired reads were merged using COPE v1.2.5, and each unique nucleotide sequence was defined as a clonotype. Clonotypes were aligned to IMGT TRBV, TRBD and TRBJ reference segments using MiTCR v1.1. The analysis included only V-J combinations with a frequency above 0.0001, which together covered around 99% of the repertoires. The TCS score was defined as F50 (clonal expansion) divided by E x V (chaos), with BLOSUM62-based TCRdist calculated between CDR3 peptides within each V-J. Welch's t-statistics and random forest reduced around 550 V-J features to 10 to 15, which were used in a naive Bayes classifier (R e1071). TCRdb took the public reads, trimmed them with fastp at Q25, ran MiXCR for clone calling and kept in-frame beta chains. Rows are combined by CDR3 protein, so each entry shows the most common genes and DNA. The V and J calls reflect TCRdb's pipeline rather than the authors' work. Recorded for this sample are around 440,000 distinct CDR3 sequences; roughly 14% of them occurred a single time. About 7.7% of the sample comes from the top ten.

For this clonotype: The specificity of this receptor is unknown. Base qualities were left out, and no much larger clone turns up one base away.

This receptor was identified in a woman under 30 with Graves' hyperthyroidism. The V gene is TRBV7-2 and the J gene is TRBJ2-1; tentative D gene TRBD2, with 6 bases matching. Sequencing was carried out using blood. DNA sequence: TGTGCCAGCAGCTTAGCGCGGGATAACAATGAGCAGTTCTTC. Its protein is CASSLARDNNEQFF.